The 32 T cell receptor beta chains listed next were all sequenced from one sample in a study of cytomegalovirus exposure and HLA in healthy donors. Profiled with immunoSEQ multiplex PCR; TCRdb holds only in-frame clones, not every one. Among some 130,000 clones, 70% to 85% were seen once, and the ten largest hold 25% to 30%. Specimen: PBMCs. These receptors all stem from a man in his thirties or forties in good health and CMV-seropositive.

The genes are TRBV9 and TRBJ2-4; 12 bases are a match to TRBD2. V trimming: 3 bases; J trimming: 0 bases; junction bases outside the gene matches: 10. The length of the CDR3 is 19 residues. Germline V gives CDR1 SGDLS, CDR2 YYNGEE. CDR3 nucleotide sequence: TGTGCCAGCAGCGCACTAGCGGGAGGACCCCAATTAGCCAAAAACATTCAGTACTTC. Translation: CASSALAGGPQLAKNIQYF.

This rearrangement joins TRBV13 to TRBJ1-1; 8 bases line up with TRBD1. Germline V gives CDR1 PRHDT, CDR2 FYEKMQ (reference sequence). The CDR3 extends over 16 amino acids. The J segment lost 5 bases and the V segment lost 6 bases, leaving 14 bases of the junction unmatched. In DNA form, the CDR3 reads TGTGCCAGCAGTACCGGACAGGGCAGAGTGGGAACTGAAGCTTTCTTT. It yields the protein CASSTGQGRVGTEAFF.

The V call is TRBV9, the J call TRBJ2-2; D call uncertain. V was trimmed by 3 bases and J by 3 bases, leaving 12 bases between them. CDR1 and CDR2 from the germline V gene are SGDLS and YYNGEE. The CDR3 loop spans 15 amino acids. CDR3 amino acids: CASSGVGPHTGELFF. CDR3 in DNA: TGTGCCAGCAGCGGAGTTGGTCCACACACCGGGGAGCTGTTTTTT. Full variable domain (missing parts from reference TRBV9 and TRBJ2-2): DSGVTQTPKHLITATGQRVTLRCSPRSGDLSVYWYQQSLDQGLQFLIQYYNGEERAKGNILERFSAQQFPDLHSELNLSSLELGDSALYFCASSGVGPHTGELFFGEGSRLTVL.

The chain carries TRBV27 and TRBJ1-1, with D uncertain. There are 15 residues in the CDR3. Germline values: CDR1 MNHEY, CDR2 SMNVEV (reference sequence). Trimming left V 2 bases short and J 5 bases short, with 15 bases between. The CDR3 loop reads CASSLRPPPVTEAFF. DNA for the CDR3: TGTGCCAGCAGTTTACGCCCCCCACCGGTAACTGAAGCTTTCTTT.

This sequence joins TRBV5-1 and TRBJ1-1; TRBD1 is a possible D gene (6 bases). V shed 0 bases and J shed 4 bases, with 16 bases lying between them. The CDR3 has 16 amino acids. Germline CDR1 is SGHRS and CDR2 is YFSETQ. Here the CDR3 reads CASSLGGTGSVTEAFF. The CDR3 DNA is TGCGCCAGCAGCTTGGGGGGCACAGGGTCGGTCACTGAAGCTTTCTTT.

The gene calls are TRBV11-3 and TRBJ2-1; TRBD2 matches 7 bases. Losses at the gene ends were 2 bases for V and 2 bases for J; bases not matched to a gene: 6. The CDR3 is made up of 16 amino acids. Germline values: CDR1 SGHNT, CDR2 YENEEA. The CDR3 DNA sequence: TGTGCCAGCAGCTTACGGTCTAGCGGCCCCTACAATGAGCAGTTCTTC. Protein sequence: CASSLRSSGPYNEQFF.

This clone was detected only a few times. The genes are TRBV5-1 and TRBJ1-2, with TRBD1 matching over 8 bases. CDR1 is SGHRS and CDR2 is YFSETQ in the germline V gene. CDR3 length: 15 amino acids. The V gene end was trimmed by 0 bases and the J gene end by 5 bases; junction bases not matched to a gene: 6. CDR3: CASSLAQTGEYGYTF. The DNA of the CDR3 is TGCGCCAGCAGCTTGGCGCAGACAGGGGAGTATGGCTACACCTTC.

The chain is built from TRBV25-1 and TRBJ2-3; D is unclear. V lost 4 bases and J 0 bases, leaving 5 bases between the germline ends. CDR3 size: 13 residues. Germline lookup yields CDR1 MGHDK and CDR2 SYGVNS. The CDR3 protein is CASSGASTDTQYF. The CDR3, as DNA: TGTGCCAGCAGTGGGGCTAGCACAGATACGCAGTATTTT. The full variable domain, its missing parts supplied by reference TRBV25-1 and TRBJ2-3, is EADIYQTPRYLVIGTGKKITLECSQTMGHDKMYWYQQDPGMELHLIHYSYGVNSTEKGDLSSESTVSRIRTEHFPLTLESARPSHTSQYLCASSGASTDTQYFGPGTRLTVL.

This chain connects TRBV19 to TRBJ2-2; TRBD1 agrees at 7 bases. There are 15 residues in the CDR3. V dropped 7 bases and J dropped 2; count of bases not matched to a gene: 7. The V gene's germline CDR1 is LNHDA and CDR2 SQIVND (reference sequence). The DNA of the CDR3 is TGTGCCAGTAACCGGGGACAGAGCAACACCGGGGAGCTGTTTTTT. Translation: CASNRGQSNTGELFF.

The genes are TRBV29-1 and TRBJ2-3; 7 bases line up with TRBD1. The CDR3 runs 14 residues. The ends lost 8 bases at V and 3 bases at J; junction bases unmatched: 11. In germline, CDR1 is SQVTM, CDR2 ANQGSEA. The CDR3 nucleotides are TGCAGCACCAGGACAGGAAAGGCGACAGATACGCAGTATTTT. Protein sequence: CSTRTGKATDTQYF.

The rearrangement links TRBV5-6 to TRBJ2-2; D is ambiguous. The germline V gene encodes CDR1 SGHDT and CDR2 YYEEEE. V lost 0 bases and J lost 1, with 13 bases in between. The CDR3 covers 17 residues. The chain's CDR3 is CASSLVGRTKNTGELFF. CDR3 nucleotide sequence: TGTGCCAGCAGCTTGGTTGGCAGAACTAAGAACACCGGGGAGCTGTTTTTT. The variable domain in full, completed from reference TRBV5-6 and TRBJ2-2, reads DAGVTQSPTHLIKTRGQQVTLRCSPKSGHDTVSWYQQALGQGPQFIFQYYEEEERQRGNFPDRFSGHQFPNYSSELNVNALLLGDSALYLCASSLVGRTKNTGELFFGEGSRLTVL.

This chain connects TRBV7-2 to TRBJ2-5; D remains ambiguous. Trimming stripped 4 bases from V and 0 bases from J, with 3 bases between. This CDR3 has 12 amino acids. Germline V gene lookup returns CDR1 SGHTA and CDR2 FQGNSA. The CDR3 loop is CASSSYQETQYF. The CDR3 bases are TGTGCCAGCAGCTCGTACCAAGAGACCCAGTACTTC.

The chain recombines TRBV5-4 with TRBJ1-1; D gene ambiguous. Between the trimmed V and J ends, which lost 4 bases and 3 bases, there was a span of 16 bases. The CDR3 spans 15 residues. Per germline, CDR1 SGHNT and CDR2 YYREEE (reference sequence). This chain's CDR3 is CASSPPGPRDTEAFF. CDR3 sequence (DNA): TGTGCCAGCAGCCCTCCCGGGCCGAGGGACACTGAAGCTTTCTTT.

The J gene is TRBJ2-7, the V gene TRBV10-3, with 12 bases lining up with TRBD1. V lost 6 bases to trimming and J lost 7 bases; unmatched junction nucleotides: 7. Looked up from germline, CDR1 is ENHRY and CDR2 is SYGVKD. This CDR3 is 14 amino acids long. Here the CDR3 reads CAIRQGQGAEEQYF. The CDR3 DNA is TGTGCCATCAGGCAGGGACAGGGGGCGGAGGAGCAGTACTTC.

This chain connects TRBV6-1 to TRBJ1-6; tentative D call: TRBD1 (5 bases). V was pared by 6 bases and J by 8 bases, with 11 bases between. Germline loops: CDR1 MNHNS, CDR2 SASEGT. The CDR3 sequence is 13 residues long. The CDR3: CASRDRGDSPLHF. In DNA form, the CDR3 reads TGTGCCAGCAGAGACAGAGGCGATTCACCCCTCCACTTT.

This chain links TRBV5-1 with TRBJ2-7; 9 bases are shared with TRBD1. The germline V gene encodes CDR1 SGHRS and CDR2 YFSETQ. V gave up 0 bases and J gave up 4 bases; unmatched junction bases: 8. The CDR3 extends over 16 amino acids. CDR3 residues: CASSLEPPGTGYEQYF. For the CDR3, the DNA is TGCGCCAGCAGCTTGGAACCCCCCGGGACAGGGTACGAGCAGTACTTC.

The genes are TRBV10-3 and TRBJ1-1; 9 bases map to TRBD1. This CDR3 has 12 amino acids. V gave up 6 bases and J gave up 11 bases; unmatched junction bases: 7. Germline CDR1 reads ENHRY; CDR2 reads SYGVKD. The CDR3 protein is CAISEGTGLAFF. The CDR3 DNA reads TGTGCCATCAGCGAGGGGACAGGGTTGGCTTTCTTT.

This clone has only one observation. V gene TRBV9 combines with J gene TRBJ2-3, with a weak D call TRBD1 (6 bases). The ends were cut back, 2 bases at V and 5 bases at J, with 15 bases in the middle. CDR1 SGDLS and CDR2 YYNGEE come from the germline V gene. This CDR3 spans 15 amino acids. The CDR3 protein is CASSVLDSRGDTQYF. CDR3 sequence (DNA): TGTGCCAGCAGCGTTCTGGATAGCAGGGGAGATACGCAGTATTTT.

V and J are TRBV5-4 and TRBJ1-2, with 7 bases lining up with TRBD1. The CDR3 has 15 residues. Germline lookup yields CDR1 SGHNT and CDR2 YYREEE (reference sequence). Germline trimming cut 3 bases from V and 6 bases from J; bases unmatched to any gene: 11. The CDR3 DNA reads TGTGCCAGCAGCTCAGGACAGGACCCCAGGAATGGCTACACCTTC. Its translation: CASSSGQDPRNGYTF.

The chain links TRBV7-9 to TRBJ1-4, with TRBD1 matching 7 bases. In germline, CDR1 is SEHNR, CDR2 FQNEAQ (reference sequence). Trimming cost V 1 base and J 5 bases; bases outside gene matches: 7. This CDR3 is 16 amino acids long. This chain's CDR3 is CASSLGLGQLNEKLFF. In nucleotides, the CDR3 is TGTGCCAGCAGCTTAGGCTTGGGACAGTTAAATGAAAAACTGTTTTTT.

The sample holds a few counts of this clone. The chain couples TRBV9 to TRBJ2-2, with D maybe TRBD2 (5 bases). Trimming took off 2 bases at V and 6 bases at J, with 8 bases between the two ends. CDR1 is SGDLS, CDR2 YYNGEE, per germline. The CDR3 sequence is 13 residues long. CDR3 sequence: CASSVSAPGELFF. CDR3 coding DNA: TGTGCCAGCAGCGTTAGCGCGCCCGGGGAGCTGTTTTTT.

The chain is built from TRBV2 and TRBJ1-5; D is unclear. The CDR3 runs 13 residues. V was clipped by 10 bases and J by 6 bases, with 16 bases between them. Germline-derived CDR1 and CDR2 are SNHLY and FYNNEI. The chain's CDR3 is CATLIRRGQPQHF. DNA of the CDR3: TGTGCCACCTTGATTAGGCGAGGTCAGCCCCAGCATTTT.

V is TRBV18 and J is TRBJ1-5, with a possible D match to TRBD1 (5 bases). CDR3 length: 15 residues. Between the trimmed V and J ends, which lost 6 bases and 5 bases, there was a span of 17 bases. The V gene's germline CDR1 is KGHSH and CDR2 LQKENI. The CDR3 protein is CASSPMGQGYQPQHF. In DNA form, the CDR3 reads TGTGCCAGCTCCCCCATGGGGCAGGGCTATCAGCCCCAGCATTTT.

The chain employs TRBV2 and TRBJ2-2, with 9 bases lining up with TRBD1. V lost 6 bases and J lost 8; bases outside the gene matches: 4. The germline V gene has CDR1 SNHLY and CDR2 FYNNEI. The CDR3 runs to 13 residues. In DNA form, the CDR3 reads TGTGCCAGCAGGGACAGGGGCCAGGGGGAGCTGTTTTTT. It encodes CASRDRGQGELFF. Together with reference TRBV2 and TRBJ2-2, the CDR3 gives the full variable domain: EPEVTQTPSHQVTQMGQEVILRCVPISNHLYFYWYRQILGQKVEFLVSFYNNEISEKSEIFDDQFSVERPDGSNFTLKIRSTKLEDSAMYFCASRDRGQGELFFGEGSRLTVL.

CDR3 nucleotides: TGCGCCAGCAGCCAAGCCCGAGCGGGGGGGCCCTATGAGCAGTTCTTC. This codes for CASSQARAGGPYEQFF. The chain uses TRBV4-3 and TRBJ2-1, with TRBD2 matching over 10 bases. The CDR3 runs to 16 residues. J lost 8 bases, V lost 1 base, and 8 bases had no gene match. The germline V gene encodes CDR1 LGHNA and CDR2 YSLEER.

The V gene is TRBV2, the J gene TRBJ2-2; a possible D gene is TRBD2 (6 bases). CDR1 SNHLY and CDR2 FYNNEI come from the germline V gene. V lost 5 bases, J lost 6 bases, and 10 bases lay in between. The CDR3 loop spans 13 amino acids. As DNA, the CDR3 is TGTGCCAGCAGTTGGGGGGTCGCCGGGGAGCTGTTTTTT. Protein: CASSWGVAGELFF.

V gene TRBV4-3 combines with J gene TRBJ2-1; TRBD2 aligns across 8 bases. Trimming removed 0 bases from V and 7 bases from J; junction bases left unmatched: 17. From germline, CDR1 is LGHNA and CDR2 YSLEER. The CDR3 runs 19 residues. The CDR3 DNA reads as TGCGCCAGCAGCCAAGACCCCTCCGGGGGGCGGGGGGACTGGAATGAGCAGTTCTTC. This translates into CASSQDPSGGRGDWNEQFF.

The table lists this clone with a few counts. J is TRBJ1-2 and V is TRBV7-6; possibly TRBD1 for D (5 bases). Germline CDR1 reads SGHVS; CDR2 reads FNYEAQ. This CDR3 is 15 amino acids long. Trimming stripped 6 bases from V and 3 bases from J, with 17 bases between. The CDR3 loop is CASSAWGLADYGYTF. The CDR3 DNA reads TGTGCCAGCAGTGCCTGGGGACTCGCGGACTATGGCTACACCTTC.

The V and J genes are TRBV2 and TRBJ1-1; D is perhaps TRBD1 (6 bases). V lost 6 bases and J lost 0, with 8 bases in between. Germline CDR1 SNHLY, CDR2 FYNNEI. CDR3 length: 13 amino acids. In DNA, the CDR3 is TGTGCCAGCAGGAGGGGGATGAACACTGAAGCTTTCTTT. This gives the protein CASRRGMNTEAFF.

V is TRBV30 and J is TRBJ2-5, with D possibly TRBD2 on 6 matching bases. This CDR3 region has 17 residues. Trimming removed 4 bases from V and 2 bases from J, with 23 bases in between. CDR1 and CDR2 (germline): GTSNPN, SVGIG (reference sequence). CDR3 DNA: TGTGCCTGGAACAAGAGGCTCCCCGCGGGGAGGCAAGAGACCCAGTACTTC. It translates to CAWNKRLPAGRQETQYF.

This chain uses TRBV2 with TRBJ2-7; D uncertain. The germline V gene has CDR1 SNHLY and CDR2 FYNNEI. The CDR3 length is 12 residues. V was shortened by 3 bases and J by 2 bases, with 5 bases between the two germline ends. The CDR3, as DNA: TGTGCCAGCAGTGACCCCACCTACGAGCAGTACTTC. The encoded protein is CASSDPTYEQYF. The variable domain in full, completed from reference TRBV2 and TRBJ2-7, reads EPEVTQTPSHQVTQMGQEVILRCVPISNHLYFYWYRQILGQKVEFLVSFYNNEISEKSEIFDDQFSVERPDGSNFTLKIRSTKLEDSAMYFCASSDPTYEQYFGPGTRLTVT.

This chain connects TRBV29-1 to TRBJ1-1, with TRBD1 matching over 9 bases. Germline V gene data show CDR1 as SQVTM and CDR2 as ANQGSEA. Trimming cost V 3 bases and J 5 bases; bases outside gene matches: 4. There are 13 residues in the CDR3. In DNA form, the CDR3 reads TGCAGCGTTGAGGACAGGGGTGGGACTGAAGCTTTCTTT. Protein product: CSVEDRGGTEAFF.